This T cell receptor (beta chain) was retrieved from a study of T-cell memory formation after mild COVID-19. This clonotype has just a few counts. MiXCR, applied by TCRdb to the 5' RACE reads, yields one record per CDR3 protein. The sample gives around 260,000 distinct CDR3 sequences, about a sixth of which show up once; roughly 22% is in the top ten. J gave up 2 bases and V 2 bases, and 2 bases lay outside the gene matches. Germline lookup yields CDR1 SEHNR and CDR2 FQNEAQ (reference sequence). The CDR3 sequence is 14 residues long. The source is a man aged 18 to 30 who had mild COVID-19 (a few samples of this study predate the infection). Cell type and time point are not known. The chain joins TRBV7-9 to TRBJ2-5, with TRBD2 matching over 7 bases. Material for sequencing was PBMCs or a T cell subset sorted from them (not recorded which). In DNA, the CDR3 is TGTGCCAGCAGCTTATTCGGGGGGCAAGAGACCCAGTACTTC. This gives the protein CASSLFGGQETQYF.